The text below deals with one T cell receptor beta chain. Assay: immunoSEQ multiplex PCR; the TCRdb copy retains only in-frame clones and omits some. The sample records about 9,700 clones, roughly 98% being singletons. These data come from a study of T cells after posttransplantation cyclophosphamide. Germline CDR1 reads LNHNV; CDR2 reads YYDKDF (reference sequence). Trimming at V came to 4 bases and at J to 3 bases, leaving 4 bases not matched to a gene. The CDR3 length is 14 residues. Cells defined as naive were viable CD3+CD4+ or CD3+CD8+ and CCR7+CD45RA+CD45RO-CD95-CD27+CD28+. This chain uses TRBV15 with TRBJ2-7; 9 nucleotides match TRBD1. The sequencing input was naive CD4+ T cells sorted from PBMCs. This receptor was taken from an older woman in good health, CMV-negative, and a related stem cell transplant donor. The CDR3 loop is CATSIGTGLYEQYV. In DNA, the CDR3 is TGTGCCACCAGCATTGGGACAGGGCTCTACGAGCAGTACGTC.